This TCR beta chain comes out of a study of cytomegalovirus exposure and HLA in healthy donors. Both 60 Vbeta primers and 13 Jbeta primers went into the PCR. TCRdb's copy holds only in-frame clones and misses some; the assay was immunoSEQ multiplex PCR. This table has approximately 130,000 clones, around 77% appearing once. Each of the donors was a healthy bone marrow donor. The sequence derives from a man aged 45-60 years in good health and CMV-seronegative. The sequencing input was PBMCs.

The CDR3, as DNA: TGTGCCAGCAGCGTAACCGGGATCGGGGCAGATACGCAGTATTTT. Translation: CASSVTGIGADTQYF. This sequence joins TRBV9 and TRBJ2-3; a weak D match, TRBD2 (5 bases). Germline V gene data show CDR1 as SGDLS and CDR2 as YYNGEE. Trimming removed 1 base from V and 4 bases from J, with 13 bases in between. The CDR3 contains 15 residues.